Listed below are T cell receptor beta chains from one sample, sequenced in a study of blood T cell repertoires in COVID-19. TCRdb's copy holds only in-frame clones and misses some; the assay was immunoSEQ multiplex PCR. The table shows some 160,000 clones, with 75% to 85% occurring only once. Sequencing was done on a sample of peripheral blood. The receptor set was obtained from a man aged 60 to 75 with acute or convalescent COVID-19. Each CDR3 is given with its conserved first and last residue. Fields, in order: D gene, J gene, clone size, V gene, CDR3 DNA, CDR3 protein. A D gene is named only where the DNA matches it firmly. Size tells how often a clone was seen (once, few, many) or the class of an expanded clone, and some rows leave it out.

- TRBJ1-5 - TRBV2 TGTGCCAGCAGTCAAGGTAGCGGCAATCAGCCCCAGCATTTT CASSQGSGNQPQHF
- TRBJ1-6 - TRBV18 TGTGCCAGCTCACCGTCGCAGCCGGGGGTTTATAATTCACCCCTCCACTTT CASSPSQPGVYNSPLHF
- TRBJ1-6 - TRBV7-8 TGTGCCAGCAGCCTGAACAGGGCCGATAATTCACCCCTCCACTTT CASSLNRADNSPLHF
- TRBJ1-2 once TRBV7-2 TGTGCCAGCACCGGGAGGCAGCTAAACTATGGCTACACCTTC CASTGRQLNYGYTF
TRBD2 TRBJ2-7 - TRBV7-6 TGTGCCAGCAGCTTAGGGACTAGCGCGCACTCCTACGAGCAGTACTTC CASSLGTSAHSYEQYF
- TRBJ2-5 few TRBV6-5 TGTGCCAGCAGCCGACTTGATAAAGAGACCCAGTACTTC CASSRLDKETQYF
TRBD1 TRBJ2-3 - TRBV2 TGTGCCAGCAGTGAAGCCCCAGACAGGGGCTTATGGGCAGATACGCAGTATTTT CASSEAPDRGLWADTQYF
TRBD2 TRBJ2-5 - TRBV2 TGTGCCAGCACCCCAGGACTAGCGGAGGGAGAGACCCAGTACTTC CASTPGLAEGETQYF
TRBD1 TRBJ1-2 - TRBV7-9 TGTGCCAGCAGCTTGGACAGGGGGCCACCTAACTATGGCTACACCTTC CASSLDRGPPNYGYTF
- TRBJ1-3 - TRBV7-8 TGTGCCAGCAGCTTAGACAGGCACTCTTCGGGAAACACCATATATTTT CASSLDRHSSGNTIYF
- TRBJ2-3 - TRBV27 TGTGCCAGCTCCCGGGGGGCGTTAATGAATACGCAGTATTTT CASSRGALMNTQYF
TRBD2 TRBJ2-7 - TRBV7-9 TGTGCCAGCCGGATGGCGGGAGATGCCTCCCACGAGCAGTACTTC CASRMAGDASHEQYF
TRBD1 TRBJ1-1 - TRBV5-1 TGCGCCAGCAGCTTGGGGACAGGGCCCACTGAAGCTTTCTTT CASSLGTGPTEAFF
- TRBJ1-2 - TRBV3-1/TRBV3-2 TGTGCCAGCAGCCAATCGATACAGCTTAACTATGGCTACACCTTC CASSQSIQLNYGYTF
- TRBJ1-5 few TRBV27 TGTGCCAGCAGTTTCGGGGTTCGGCAGCCCCAGCATTTT CASSFGVRQPQHF
- TRBJ2-7 - TRBV10-2 TGCGCCAGCAGTGGGCGGGATGGCCGTCGGGAGCAGTACTTC CASSGRDGRREQYF
- TRBJ2-4 once TRBV19 TGTGCCAGTAGTACGGGCGGAGGGCTAGCCAAAAACATTCAGTACTTC CASSTGGGLAKNIQYF
- TRBJ1-6 - TRBV18 TGTGCCAGCTCACCAGAAAACTCTTATTCACCCCTCCACTTT CASSPENSYSPLHF
TRBD1 TRBJ1-1 - TRBV10-3 TGTGCCATCAGTGAGGGACAGGGACGGGCTTTCTTT CAISEGQGRAFF
- TRBJ2-7 - TRBV3-1/TRBV3-2 TGTGCCAGCAGCCAGCAAGCTTACGAGCAGTACTTC CASSQQAYEQYF
- TRBJ2-7 few TRBV6-2/TRBV6-3 TGTGCCAGCAGTCCCTCGACAACTTCCTACGAGCAGTACTTC CASSPSTTSYEQYF
TRBD2 TRBJ2-5 - TRBV2 TGTGCCAGCTCCCGGACTAGCGGGAGGGGGCAAGAGACCCAGTACTTC CASSRTSGRGQETQYF
TRBD1 TRBJ2-7 - TRBV5-6 TGTGCCAGCAGCTTGGCGGGACAGATCTACGAGCAGTACTTC CASSLAGQIYEQYF
TRBD2 TRBJ2-5 - TRBV30 TGTGCCTGGAGTGTACTAGGACTAGCGGGAGTGGAGACCCAGTACTTC CAWSVLGLAGVETQYF
TRBD2 TRBJ2-2 - TRBV3-1/TRBV3-2 TGTGCCAGCAGCCAAGATAGAGGGACTAGCGCTGGCGGGGAGCTGTTTTTT CASSQDRGTSAGGELFF
- TRBJ1-5 - TRBV5-6 TGTGCCAGCAGCTTGCTTCAGGGCAATCAGCCCCAGCATTTT CASSLLQGNQPQHF
- TRBJ1-6 - TRBV12-3/TRBV12-4 TGTGCCAGCAGTTTAGACGGGAATTCACCCCTCCACTTT CASSLDGNSPLHF
TRBD1 TRBJ2-1 - TRBV28 TGTGCCAGCAGCCTTTGGACAGGGTTGCACAATGAGCAGTTCTTC CASSLWTGLHNEQFF
- TRBJ1-6 - TRBV10-1 TGCGCCAGCAGCGGTGGGGCGGCTAATTCACCCCTCCACTTT CASSGGAANSPLHF
- TRBJ2-3 - TRBV10-3 TGTGCCATCAGTGATCTTGCAGGGGGCACAGATACGCAGTATTTT CAISDLAGGTDTQYF
TRBD2 TRBJ2-4 - TRBV7-2 TGTGCCAGCAGCTTAGCGGGACTATCCCAAAACATTCAGTACTTC CASSLAGLSQNIQYF
TRBD2 TRBJ2-7 - TRBV5-1 TGCGCCAGCAGCTTGGGGGAGGGTAGCGGGACAAGGTACGAGCAGTACTTC CASSLGEGSGTRYEQYF
TRBD1 TRBJ1-6 - TRBV30 TGTGCCTGGGGGACAGGGGTCTCCTATAATTCACCCCTCCACTTT CAWGTGVSYNSPLHF
TRBD1 TRBJ1-5 - TRBV6-6 TGTGCCAGCAGTCCGGACAGGGGAGAAAATAGCAATCAGCCCCAGCATTTT CASSPDRGENSNQPQHF